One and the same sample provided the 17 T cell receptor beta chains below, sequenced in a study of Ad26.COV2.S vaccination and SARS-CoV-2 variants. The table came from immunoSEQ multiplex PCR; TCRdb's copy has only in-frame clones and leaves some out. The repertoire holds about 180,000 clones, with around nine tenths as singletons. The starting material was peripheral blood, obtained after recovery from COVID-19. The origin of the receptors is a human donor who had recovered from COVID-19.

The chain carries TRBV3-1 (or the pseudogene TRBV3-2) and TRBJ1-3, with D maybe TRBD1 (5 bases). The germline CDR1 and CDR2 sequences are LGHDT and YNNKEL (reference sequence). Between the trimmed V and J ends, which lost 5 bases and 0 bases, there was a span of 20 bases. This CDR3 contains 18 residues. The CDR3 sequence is CASSGTNTWESSGNTIYF. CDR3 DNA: TGTGCCAGCAGCGGGACCAACACTTGGGAGAGCTCTGGAAACACCATATATTTT.

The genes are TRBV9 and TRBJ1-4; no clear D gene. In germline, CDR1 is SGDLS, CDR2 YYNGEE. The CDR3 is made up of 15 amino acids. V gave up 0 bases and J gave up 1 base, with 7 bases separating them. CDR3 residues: CASSVERGTNEKLFF. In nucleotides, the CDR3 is TGTGCCAGCAGCGTAGAGCGGGGAACTAATGAAAAACTGTTTTTT.

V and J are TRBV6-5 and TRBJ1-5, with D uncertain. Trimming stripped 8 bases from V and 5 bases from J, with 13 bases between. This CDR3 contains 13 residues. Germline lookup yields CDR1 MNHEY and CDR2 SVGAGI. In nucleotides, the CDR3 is TGTGCCAGCGAGGTAGGCCCTGATCAGCCCCAGCATTTT. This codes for CASEVGPDQPQHF.

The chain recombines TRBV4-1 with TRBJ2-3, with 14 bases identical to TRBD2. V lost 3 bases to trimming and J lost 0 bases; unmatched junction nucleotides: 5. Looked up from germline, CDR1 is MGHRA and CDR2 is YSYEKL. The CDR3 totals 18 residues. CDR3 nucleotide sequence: TGCGCCAGCAGCCAGACTAGCGGGGGGGACCCTAGCACAGATACGCAGTATTTT. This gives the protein CASSQTSGGDPSTDTQYF.

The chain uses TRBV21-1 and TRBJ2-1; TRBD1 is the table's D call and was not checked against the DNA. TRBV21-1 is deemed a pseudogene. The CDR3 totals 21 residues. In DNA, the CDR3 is TGTGCCAGCAGCGTCCGAGGGAGTTGCCAGCGGCCGGGACACAACTACAATGAGCAGTTCTTC. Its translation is CASSVRGSCQRPGHNYNEQFF.

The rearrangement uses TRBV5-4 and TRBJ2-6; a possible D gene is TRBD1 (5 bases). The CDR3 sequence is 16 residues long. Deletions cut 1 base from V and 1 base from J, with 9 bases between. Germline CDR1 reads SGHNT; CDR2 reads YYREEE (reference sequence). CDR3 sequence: CASSLQGMSGANVLTF. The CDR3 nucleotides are TGTGCCAGCAGCTTGCAGGGCATGTCTGGGGCCAACGTCCTGACTTTC.

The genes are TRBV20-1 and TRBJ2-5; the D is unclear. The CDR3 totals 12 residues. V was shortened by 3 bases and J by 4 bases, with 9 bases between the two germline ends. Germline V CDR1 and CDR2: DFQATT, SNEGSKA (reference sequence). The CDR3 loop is CSASADRETQYF. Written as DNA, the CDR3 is TGCAGTGCTAGTGCGGATCGAGAGACCCAGTACTTC.

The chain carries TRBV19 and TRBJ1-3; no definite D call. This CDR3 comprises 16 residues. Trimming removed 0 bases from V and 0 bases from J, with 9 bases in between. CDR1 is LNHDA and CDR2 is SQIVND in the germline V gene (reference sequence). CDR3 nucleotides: TGTGCCAGTAGTATAGAGGCGGGAAGCTCTGGAAACACCATATATTTT. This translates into CASSIEAGSSGNTIYF.

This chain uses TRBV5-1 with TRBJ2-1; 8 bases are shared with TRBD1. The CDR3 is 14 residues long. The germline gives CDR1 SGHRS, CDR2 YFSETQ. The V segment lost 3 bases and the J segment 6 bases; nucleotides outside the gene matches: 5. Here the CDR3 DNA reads TGCGCCAGCAGCTCCCCAACAGGGGGCAATGAGCAGTTCTTC. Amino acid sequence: CASSSPTGGNEQFF.

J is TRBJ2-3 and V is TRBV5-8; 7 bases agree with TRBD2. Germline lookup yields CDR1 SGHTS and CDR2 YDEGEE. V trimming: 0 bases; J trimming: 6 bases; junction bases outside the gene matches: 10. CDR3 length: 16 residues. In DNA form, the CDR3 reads TGTGCCAGCAGCTTGGGACTGGGGGGGGTCTCGGATACGCAGTATTTT. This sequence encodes CASSLGLGGVSDTQYF.

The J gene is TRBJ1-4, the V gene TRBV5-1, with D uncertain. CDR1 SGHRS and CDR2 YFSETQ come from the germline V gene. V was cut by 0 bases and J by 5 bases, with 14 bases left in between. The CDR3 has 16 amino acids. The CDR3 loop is CASSLALDGLNEKLFF. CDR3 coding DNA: TGCGCCAGCAGCTTGGCTTTGGACGGACTAAATGAAAAACTGTTTTTT.

CDR3: CASSGPGTPQRGEQYF. DNA for the CDR3: TGTGCCAGCAGTGGGCCCGGGACCCCGCAGAGAGGCGAGCAGTACTTC. The J gene is TRBJ2-7, the V gene TRBV28, with D possibly called TRBD1 or TRBD2 (5 bases each). This CDR3 comprises 16 residues. CDR1 is MDHEN, CDR2 SYDVKM, per germline. V lost 5 bases, J lost 6 bases, and 23 bases lay in between.

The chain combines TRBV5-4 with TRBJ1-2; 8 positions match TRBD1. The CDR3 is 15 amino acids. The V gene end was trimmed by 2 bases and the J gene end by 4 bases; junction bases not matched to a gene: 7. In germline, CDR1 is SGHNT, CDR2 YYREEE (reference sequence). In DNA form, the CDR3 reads TGTGCCAGCAGCTTCATCGGACAGGGCTTCTATGGCTACACCTTC. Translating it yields CASSFIGQGFYGYTF.

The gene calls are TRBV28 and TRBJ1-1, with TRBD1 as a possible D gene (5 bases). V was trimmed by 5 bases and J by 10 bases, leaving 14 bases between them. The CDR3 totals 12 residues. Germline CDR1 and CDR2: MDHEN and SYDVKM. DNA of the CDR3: TGTGCCAGCAGTACGTTTGACAGCGTAGCTTTCTTT. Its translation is CASSTFDSVAFF.

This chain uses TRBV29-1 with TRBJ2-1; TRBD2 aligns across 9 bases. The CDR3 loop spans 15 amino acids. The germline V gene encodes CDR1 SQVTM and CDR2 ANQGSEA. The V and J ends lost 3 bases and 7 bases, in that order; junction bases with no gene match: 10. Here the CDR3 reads CSVDPRLAGVNEQFF. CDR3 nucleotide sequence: TGCAGCGTTGACCCCAGATTAGCGGGAGTAAATGAGCAGTTCTTC.

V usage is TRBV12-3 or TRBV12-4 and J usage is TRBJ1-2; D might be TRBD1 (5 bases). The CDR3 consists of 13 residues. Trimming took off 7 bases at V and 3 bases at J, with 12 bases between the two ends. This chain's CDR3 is CASNPTGDYGYTF. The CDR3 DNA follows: TGTGCCAGCAATCCGACGGGGGACTATGGCTACACCTTC.

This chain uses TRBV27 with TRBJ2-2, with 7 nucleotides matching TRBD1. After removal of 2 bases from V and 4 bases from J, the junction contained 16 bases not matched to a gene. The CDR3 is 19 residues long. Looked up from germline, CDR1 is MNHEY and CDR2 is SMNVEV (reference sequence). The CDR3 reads CASSLRPLSPTGTTGELFF. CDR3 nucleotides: TGTGCCAGCAGTTTAAGGCCCCTAAGTCCGACAGGGACCACCGGGGAGCTGTTTTTT.